This T cell receptor beta chain originates from a study of regulatory T cells in long-lasting Graves disease (dated by TCRdb to the early 2020s). Describing the broader study: Antithyroid drugs had been taken for less than 3 months by newly diagnosed Graves' disease patients. A total of roughly 35 samples were covered by TCR sequencing, comprising some 13 persistent and roughly 20 newly diagnosed Graves' disease patients. This study used TCR sequencing and RNA sequencing of peripheral blood to compare persistent Graves' disease patients against newly diagnosed Graves' disease patients. The study was conducted in China and was registered as a clinical trial.

The research as a whole found: The study examined only peripheral blood because the primary lesion, thyroid tissue, could not be accessed. Patients with persistent disease shared more public clonotypes (about 3,000) than newly diagnosed patients did (approximately 990). Sequencing and analysis were limited to the TCR beta chain. Compared with newly diagnosed patients, persistent Graves' disease patients had lower TCR Shannon entropy and fewer highly expanded clones, which suggests clonal expansion. Preferential use of TRBV28, TRBJ1-2 and TRBJ2-5 was observed in persistent disease, whereas TRBV20-1 and TRBJ2-1 were favored in newly diagnosed disease. The authors acknowledged the small sample size as a limitation that may reduce accuracy.

The library was produced with multiplex PCR. TCRdb shows the sequencer as Illumina HiSeq 4000. TCR beta libraries were built with iRepertoire HTBI primers and Arm-PCR amplification of CDR3 regions. Before sequencing, the PCR products underwent gel purification. Processing in the source paper ran as follows. A total of roughly 65 TRBV and some 15 TRBJ segments were identified across samples and were used for gene usage analysis of CDR3 amino acid clonotypes. COPE and FqMerger were used to merge filtered high-quality paired reads into contigs. BLAST was used to align contigs to IMGT TRBV, TRBD and TRBJ reference genes, and CDR3 was defined according to IMGT. Any clonotype with a frequency above 0.1% was classified as a highly expanded clone. Repertoire diversity was measured by Shannon entropy, and V-J evenness by the Gini coefficient. A clonotype was considered public if more than one individual shared it. TCRdb redid the processing of the public reads, applying fastp at Q25 and MiXCR, and retained in-frame beta chains. One record per CDR3 amino acid sequence lists the most common genes and DNA. TCRdb, not the original authors, processed these V and J calls. The sample profile shows around 250,000 distinct CDR3 sequences; about 16% of them were found once. Of the sample, roughly 23% falls within the top ten clones.

This clonotype was picked up many times. Its cognate antigen has yet to be identified. There are no base qualities to consult, and no much larger clone falls within one base. V is trimmed back by 3 bases and J by 4 bases, and the junction contains 6 bases that no gene match accounts for. As encoded in the germline V gene, CDR1 is SGHAT while CDR2 is FQNNGV. Including cysteine and phenylalanine, the CDR3 has 15 amino acids. Kept here is only the CDR3 DNA, which spans 45 bases and is read in frame from base 1. In light of the paper, this sample's time point label describes: newly diagnosed GD, antithyroid drugs for less than 3 months. RNA was extracted from PBMCs in TRIzol for both TCR sequencing and RNA sequencing. The diagnosis of Graves' disease was made according to American Thyroid Association guidelines. The patients came from an endocrinology department in Xi'an, China. Each patient gave 7.5 to 10 milliliters of peripheral blood, collected in an EDTA anticoagulant tube. Ficoll Paque Plus density gradient separation was used to isolate PBMCs, and no additional T cell sorting was done. An Agilent 2100 Bioanalyzer and agarose gel were used to check RNA quality, and a NanoDrop 2000 was used to measure RNA concentration.

This receptor was taken from a female donor with Graves disease. The receptor chain draws on TRBV11-2 and TRBJ2-5; 9 junctional bases match TRBD2. The sample in question was peripheral blood mononuclear cells (PBMCs), obtained at new diagnosis, from a patient treated with antithyroid drugs. The DNA reads TGTGCCAGCAGCTTCTTAGCGGGAGAGAGAGAGACCCAGTACTTC. Translated, it gives CASSFLAGERETQYF.